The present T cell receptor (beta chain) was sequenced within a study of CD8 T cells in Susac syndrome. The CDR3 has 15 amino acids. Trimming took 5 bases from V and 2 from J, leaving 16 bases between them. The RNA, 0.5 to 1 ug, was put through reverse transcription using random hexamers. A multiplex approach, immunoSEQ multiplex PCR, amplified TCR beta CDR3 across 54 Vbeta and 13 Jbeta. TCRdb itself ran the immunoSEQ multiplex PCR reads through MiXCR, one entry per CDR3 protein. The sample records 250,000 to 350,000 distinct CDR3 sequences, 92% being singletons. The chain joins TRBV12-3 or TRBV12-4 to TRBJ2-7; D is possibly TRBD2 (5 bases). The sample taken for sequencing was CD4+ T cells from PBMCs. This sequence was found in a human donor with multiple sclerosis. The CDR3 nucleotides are TGTGCCAGCAGTCCCCAAGGAGGAGTACCCTACGAGCAGTACTTC. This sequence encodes CASSPQGGVPYEQYF.